The sequence of this TCR beta chain was determined in a study of T cells in Graves' hyperthyroidism and ophthalmopathy. Turning to the study itself: Peripheral blood specimens were obtained at initial diagnosis, prior to any treatment.

Germline V gives CDR1 LNHDA, CDR2 SQIVND (reference sequence). This CDR3 spans 13 amino acids. Trimming shortened V by 5 bases and J by 5 bases, and 12 bases separated the two germline ends. RNA transcripts gave rise to amplified TCR beta CDR3 regions. Initially, a first-round RT-PCR of the TCR CDR3 employed the HTBI primer set. TCRdb independently ran MiXCR on the multiplex PCR reads; one entry per CDR3 protein. The data contain around 240,000 distinct CDR3 sequences, around 15% of them singletons. This clonotype was counted only a few times. Its antigen remains unidentified. Study-wide points: Most thyroid clonotypes with frequency above 0.001 were detected in blood.

The source of this sequence is a young woman with Graves' ophthalmopathy. The sequencing sample was made of blood. V usage is TRBV19 and J usage is TRBJ2-5; D is perhaps TRBD1 or TRBD2 (5 bases each). CDR3 residues: CASSRGGRETQYF. The CDR3 coding sequence is TGTGCCAGTAGTCGTGGGGGTCGGGAGACCCAGTACTTC.